A selection of T cell receptor beta chains follows, all from one sample in a study of blood T cell repertoires in COVID-19. The assay was immunoSEQ multiplex PCR, and TCRdb's table has in-frame clones only and misses some. The table has over 250,000 clones, 85% to 90% seen once. Material: peripheral blood. The source is a human donor in a cohort sampled during active COVID-19. Both conserved end residues are part of each CDR3. The order of the fields is CDR3 protein, J gene, V gene, clone size. Expanded clones are given a class, and other clones once, few, many or no size at all.

CDR3 protein: CATSLSTGVGYTIYF
J gene: TRBJ1-3
V gene: TRBV15
clone size: -

CDR3 protein: CASSLSGDYGYTF
J gene: TRBJ1-2
V gene: TRBV3-1/TRBV3-2
clone size: -

CDR3 protein: CASSLSREGYNEQFF
J gene: TRBJ2-1
V gene: TRBV11-2
clone size: -

CDR3 protein: CASKIQSSYNSPLHF
J gene: TRBJ1-6
V gene: TRBV27
clone size: -

CDR3 protein: CASSPVTTTNLQPQHF
J gene: TRBJ1-5
V gene: TRBV4-1
clone size: -

CDR3 protein: CASSFYQGRNSPLHF
J gene: TRBJ1-6
V gene: TRBV28
clone size: -

CDR3 protein: CASSFSGAYEQFF
J gene: TRBJ2-1
V gene: TRBV12-3/TRBV12-4
clone size: -

CDR3 protein: CSGGTGDSYEQYF
J gene: TRBJ2-7
V gene: TRBV29-1
clone size: -

CDR3 protein: CASSPRELGYEQYF
J gene: TRBJ2-7
V gene: TRBV6-5
clone size: -

CDR3 protein: CASSLRQGANSPLHF
J gene: TRBJ1-6
V gene: TRBV5-1
clone size: many

CDR3 protein: CASSDNSGPYEQYF
J gene: TRBJ2-7
V gene: TRBV2
clone size: -

CDR3 protein: CASSPRGTGLGEQFF
J gene: TRBJ2-1
V gene: TRBV18
clone size: -

CDR3 protein: CASSVDEGGPDEQYF
J gene: TRBJ2-7
V gene: TRBV9
clone size: -

CDR3 protein: CASSLFERESYNEQFF
J gene: TRBJ2-1
V gene: TRBV7-6
clone size: few

CDR3 protein: CASRIDSRNTGELFF
J gene: TRBJ2-2
V gene: TRBV5-8
clone size: -

CDR3 protein: CASSQEYF
J gene: TRBJ2-7
V gene: TRBV2
clone size: -

CDR3 protein: CASSERADTQYF
J gene: TRBJ2-3
V gene: TRBV7-8
clone size: few

CDR3 protein: CAWTPGGSSYNSPLHF
J gene: TRBJ1-6
V gene: TRBV30
clone size: -

CDR3 protein: CASSPTRTAETQYF
J gene: TRBJ2-5
V gene: TRBV18
clone size: -

CDR3 protein: CASSWVPGDTQYF
J gene: TRBJ2-3
V gene: TRBV6-5
clone size: -

CDR3 protein: CASGGWRAGETQYF
J gene: TRBJ2-5
V gene: TRBV6-5
clone size: once

CDR3 protein: CASSLTSYEQYF
J gene: TRBJ2-7
V gene: TRBV7-2
clone size: -

CDR3 protein: CASRARGSGNTIYF
J gene: TRBJ1-3
V gene: TRBV19
clone size: -

CDR3 protein: CASSSPSGGSYNEQFF
J gene: TRBJ2-1
V gene: TRBV6-6
clone size: once

CDR3 protein: CATSRGPEAFF
J gene: TRBJ1-1
V gene: TRBV15
clone size: -

CDR3 protein: CASRPSPSGVEQYF
J gene: TRBJ2-7
V gene: TRBV25-1
clone size: -

CDR3 protein: CASSGPGGRDYGYTF
J gene: TRBJ1-2
V gene: TRBV28
clone size: -